Only a few counts were recorded for the clone carrying this T cell receptor beta chain. The antigen remains undetermined. The CDR3 consists of 11 residues. The V gene's germline CDR1 is GTSNPN and CDR2 SVGIG (reference sequence). Trimming took 8 bases from V and 4 from J, leaving 8 bases between them. These data belong to a study of cytomegalovirus exposure and HLA in healthy donors. Whole-study context: Of roughly 400 genotyped donors, roughly 80% grouped in the Caucasian-associated ancestry cluster.

It was with 60 Vbeta and 13 Jbeta primers that the PCR ran. The repertoire was sequenced with immunoSEQ multiplex PCR; TCRdb's copy has only in-frame clones and lacks some. The data contain about 99,000 clones, about 77% of them singletons. Whole-study findings and limits: According to the study, around 160 TCR beta chains were cytomegalovirus-associated. Trimming of TCR beta V- and J-genes showed a link, identified in a later analysis, to a missense DCLRE1C variant. Association of 16,951 TCR beta sequences with HLA alleles was found at 0.05 false discovery rate in a later analysis.

Sequencing was carried out using PBMCs. The receptor comes from a man aged 35-49 years in good health and CMV-seronegative. The chain carries TRBV30 and TRBJ1-4; no firm D call. CDR3 residues: CAREHNEKLFF. CDR3 DNA sequence: TGTGCCCGGGAACATAATGAAAAACTGTTTTTT.